This TCR beta chain was recorded in a study of T cells in Graves' hyperthyroidism and ophthalmopathy. Germline CDR1 is MNHEY and CDR2 is SVGEGT. Unmatched junction bases numbered 11, after V lost 7 bases and J lost 0 bases. This CDR3 is built from 16 residues. Amplification of TCR beta CDR3 regions was performed using RNA transcripts as template. In the first-round RT-PCR of the TCR CDR3, the HTBI primer set was used. MiXCR, applied by TCRdb to the multiplex PCR reads, yields one record per CDR3 protein. The data show hundreds of thousands of distinct CDR3 sequences, 14% seen once. This clonotype was observed a few times. Its specificity is not known. Patients aged 18 to 65 had newly diagnosed hyperthyroidism of under 2 months' duration. Points from the study as a whole: Ophthalmopathy and stable hyperthyroidism were separated by a 13 V-J model.

This clonotype originated in a woman younger than 30 with Graves' hyperthyroidism. The chain joins TRBV6-2 or TRBV6-3 to TRBJ2-7, with TRBD2 identical over 8 bases. Input material: blood. The CDR3 is CASTPGGRKTSYEQYF. CDR3 nucleotides: TGTGCCAGCACCCCGGGGGGGCGGAAAACCTCCTACGAGCAGTACTTC.